One sample yielded the 8 T cell receptor beta chains listed below, sequenced in a study of cytomegalovirus exposure and HLA in healthy donors. Researchers ran the PCR with 60 Vbeta and 13 Jbeta primers. Method: immunoSEQ multiplex PCR; TCRdb's copy keeps in-frame clones and lacks some. The sample contains over 150,000 clones, roughly 80% of which appear only once. The sample taken for sequencing was PBMCs. Receptor source: a woman in her 30s in good health and CMV-seropositive.

The rearrangement links TRBV7-9 to TRBJ1-6; 7 bases align to TRBD1. The CDR3 has 15 residues. Trimming cost V 1 base and J 10 bases; bases outside gene matches: 7. Per germline, CDR1 SEHNR and CDR2 FQNEAQ (reference sequence). The CDR3 here is CASSLDPTGSSPLHF. DNA for the CDR3: TGTGCCAGCAGCTTAGATCCGACAGGGTCGTCACCCCTCCACTTT. Full variable domain (missing parts from reference TRBV7-9 and TRBJ1-6): DTGVSQNPRHKITKRGQNVTFRCDPISEHNRLYWYRQTLGQGPEFLTYFQNEAQLEKSRLLSDRFSAERPKGSFSTLEIQRTEQGDSAMYLCASSLDPTGSSPLHFGNGTRLTVT.

The chain employs TRBV5-1 and TRBJ2-2; D remains unclear. The CDR3 runs to 14 residues. Germline CDR1 and CDR2: SGHRS and YFSETQ. Trimming took 7 bases from V and 0 from J, leaving 10 bases between them. The CDR3 reads CASGIDTNTGELFF. Here the CDR3 DNA reads TGCGCCAGCGGCATAGACACGAACACCGGGGAGCTGTTTTTT.

The chain couples TRBV2 to TRBJ2-5, with a possible D match to TRBD2 (6 bases). The ends were cut back, 6 bases at V and 4 bases at J, with 18 bases in the middle. The CDR3 has 15 residues. Per the germline V gene, CDR1 is SNHLY and CDR2 is FYNNEI. The CDR3 reads CASSPGLMFGETQYF. CDR3 bases: TGTGCCAGCAGCCCGGGACTGATGTTTGGAGAGACCCAGTACTTC.

This clone came up once. The chain recombines TRBV13 with TRBJ2-1, with 7 positions matching TRBD2. From germline, CDR1 is PRHDT and CDR2 FYEKMQ (reference sequence). The CDR3 runs to 15 residues. V shed 6 bases and J 7 bases; nucleotides not matched to a gene: 12. CDR3 coding DNA: TGTGCCAGCAGGGGGAGAGCGGGGAGGGAGAATGAGCAGTTCTTC. The encoded protein is CASRGRAGRENEQFF.

This clone has just one count. The rearrangement links TRBV7-6 to TRBJ1-1; 7 bases map to TRBD1. The CDR3 consists of 18 residues. Germline values: CDR1 SGHVS, CDR2 FNYEAQ. V dropped 3 bases and J dropped 2; count of bases not matched to a gene: 15. The CDR3 spells CASSFLGGPLLSNTEAFF. DNA for the CDR3: TGTGCCAGCAGCTTTCTAGGGGGCCCCTTACTTAGTAACACTGAAGCTTTCTTT. The whole variable domain, filled in from reference TRBV7-6 and TRBJ1-1, reads GAGVSQSPRYKVTKRGQDVALRCDPISGHVSLYWYRQALGQGPEFLTYFNYEAQQDKSGLPNDRFSAERPEGSISTLTIQRTEQRDSAMYRCASSFLGGPLLSNTEAFFGQGTRLTVV.

This clone was picked up one time. This chain uses TRBV19 with TRBJ1-3; D possibly corresponds to TRBD1 (5 bases). Trimming cost V 3 bases and J 1 base, with 7 bases left between them. This CDR3 contains 14 residues. CDR1 and CDR2 from the germline V gene are LNHDA and SQIVND (reference sequence). The CDR3 spells CASSIGASGNTIYF. In DNA form, the CDR3 reads TGTGCCAGTAGTATTGGGGCATCTGGAAACACCATATATTTT.

The chain recombines TRBV4-1 with TRBJ1-4; TRBD1 is a possible D gene (5 bases). Germline assignment: CDR1 MGHRA and CDR2 YSYEKL. Trimming pared 4 bases from V and 0 bases from J, leaving 6 bases between. This CDR3 is 14 amino acids long. The CDR3 is CASSRDSTNEKLFF. Here the CDR3 DNA reads TGCGCCAGCAGCCGGGACTCAACTAATGAAAAACTGTTTTTT.

The V call is TRBV6-1, the J call TRBJ1-1; weak D call: TRBD1 (5 bases). This CDR3 contains 15 residues. V dropped 3 bases and J dropped 0 bases, with 11 bases sitting between them. Per the germline V gene, CDR1 is MNHNS and CDR2 is SASEGT. The CDR3 nucleotides read TGTGCCAGCAGTGATGGAGGGGTTATGAACACTGAAGCTTTCTTT. This codes for CASSDGGVMNTEAFF.